This T cell receptor (beta chain) was identified in a study of cytomegalovirus exposure and HLA in healthy donors. Study details: The Caucasian-associated ancestry cluster held roughly 78% of 350 to 450 genotyped donors.

Primers: 60 Vbeta forward and 13 Jbeta reverse. Measured with immunoSEQ multiplex PCR; TCRdb has only the in-frame clones, and not every one. The sample gives 63,000 or so clones, approximately 81% of which show up once; 22% is in the top ten. V lost 5 bases and J lost 0, with 15 bases in between. Germline V gene lookup returns CDR1 SGHRS and CDR2 YFSETQ. There are 15 residues in the CDR3. This clonotype originated in a woman aged 30 to 39 in good health and CMV-seropositive. The chain uses TRBV5-1 and TRBJ2-7, with D possibly TRBD2 on 6 matching bases. Sequencing was carried out using PBMCs. The CDR3 sequence is CASRVHPTSSYEQYF. The CDR3 coding sequence is TGCGCCAGCAGGGTACACCCGACTAGCTCCTACGAGCAGTACTTC.